A single T cell receptor (beta chain) is shown here with its context. This entry is derived from a study of blood T cell repertoires in COVID-19. Study details: Samples taken during acute and convalescent COVID-19 were collected in the United States, Italy and Spain. The cDNA or gDNA used as material had been derived from T cells, B-cell-depleted T cells, or PBMCs.

From germline, CDR1 is MGHDK and CDR2 SYGVNS. This CDR3 region has 16 residues. The germline V and J ends were trimmed by 1 base and 4 bases, with 17 bases remaining between them. In the original processing: Cell counts per sample came from amplifying reference gene primers. Clones were sequenced by immunoSEQ multiplex PCR, and TCRdb holds only the in-frame ones, with some missing. That table supplies the V and J calls and clone size; D and trimming were determined from the DNA. The sample records hundreds of thousands of clones, over 80% being singletons. The V and J genes are TRBV25-1 and TRBJ2-7; possibly TRBD1 for D (5 bases). Specimen: peripheral blood. The TCR sequence derives from a middle-aged woman who had recovered from COVID-19. This CDR3 is CASSESPRLGAYEQYF. DNA of the CDR3: TGTGCCAGCAGTGAATCCCCCCGGCTAGGGGCGTACGAGCAGTACTTC.